A selection of T cell receptor beta chains follows, all from one sample in a study of T cell changes during pregnancy in multiple sclerosis. Using immunoSEQ multiplex PCR, the repertoire was profiled, and TCRdb retains in-frame clones only, with some absent. The table includes about 120,000 clones, 90% to 95% detected once. The sequenced sample was peripheral blood, obtained before pregnancy. The receptor set was obtained from a female donor with multiple sclerosis, enrolled in a pregnancy study. The CDR3 runs from the conserved cysteine through the conserved F or W. A D gene is named only where the DNA matches it firmly. Clone size is given for some rows only: seen once, a few or many times, or a class if the clone is expanded.

TRBV5-1,-,TRBJ2-3,-,TGCGCCAGCAGCTTCGGGCGGGACACAGATACGCAGTATTTT,CASSFGRDTDTQYF
TRBV5-4,-,TRBJ1-6,-,TGTGCCAGCAGACTAGCCGGGCGAAATTCACCCCTCCACTTT,CASRLAGRNSPLHF
TRBV18,-,TRBJ1-1,-,TGTGCCAGCTCATCGGGGGGGGCGGACACTGAAGCTTTCTTT,CASSSGGADTEAFF
TRBV28,-,TRBJ1-5,-,TGTGCCAGCGAGGGGGTCGGCAATCAGCCCCAGCATTTT,CASEGVGNQPQHF
TRBV10-3,-,TRBJ2-7,-,TGTGCCATCAGTGAGCTGGGAGACTCCTACGAGCAGTACTTC,CAISELGDSYEQYF
TRBV11-2,TRBD2,TRBJ2-1,-,TGTGCCAGCAGCTTAGGACTAGCGGGAGGGCAGGGTGAGCAGTTCTTC,CASSLGLAGGQGEQFF
TRBV30,-,TRBJ1-2,-,TGTGCCTGGACACTTCAGGGGTTATCTGGCTACACCTTC,CAWTLQGLSGYTF
TRBV30,-,TRBJ2-2,-,TGTGCCTCTACAGGGTTAGGGGCCGGGGAGCTGTTTTTT,CASTGLGAGELFF
TRBV5-6,-,TRBJ1-2,-,TGTGCCAGCAGCGTAGTGGGGGCGAAGGCCTATGGCTACACCTTC,CASSVVGAKAYGYTF
TRBV5-1,-,TRBJ2-7,-,TGCGCCAGCAGGGTCGGAGGGGGCGACGTCTACGAGCAGTACTTC,CASRVGGGDVYEQYF
TRBV6-6,TRBD1,TRBJ2-3,-,TGTGCCAGCAGTTACCACCGGGACAGGGACGCAGATACGCAGTATTTT,CASSYHRDRDADTQYF
TRBV6-6,TRBD1,TRBJ2-7,-,TGTGCCAGCAGTGGACCCCCGGACAGGGGAGCGGGGGAGCAGTACTTC,CASSGPPDRGAGEQYF
TRBV5-4,TRBD2,TRBJ2-3,-,TGTGCCAGCAGCTTCGGGGGGAACCACCCCACAGATACGCAGTATTTT,CASSFGGNHPTDTQYF
TRBV11-2,TRBD1,TRBJ1-2,-,TGTGCCAGCAGCCTAGGACAGGGTGCCCACTATGGCTACACCTTC,CASSLGQGAHYGYTF
TRBV18,-,TRBJ1-1,-,TGTGCCAGCTCACCACCGACAGGACCCATGAACACTGAAGCTTTCTTT,CASSPPTGPMNTEAFF
TRBV10-3,TRBD1,TRBJ1-1,-,TGTGCCATCAGCGACAGGGAGAACACTGAAGCTTTCTTT,CAISDRENTEAFF
TRBV7-2,-,TRBJ2-1,-,TGTGCCAGCAGCTTTGGACAGAACTCGGGTGAGCAGTTCTTC,CASSFGQNSGEQFF
TRBV30,-,TRBJ2-3,-,TGTGCCTGGAGTAGAGAGGCTCACGTCGCAGATACGCAGTATTTT,CAWSREAHVADTQYF
TRBV30,TRBD1,TRBJ2-7,-,TGTGCCTGGACCCGGGACAGGGGGACCTACGAGCAGTACTTC,CAWTRDRGTYEQYF
TRBV2,TRBD1,TRBJ1-5,-,TGTGCCAGCAGTGTTACACAGGGGGCCAATCAGCCCCAGCATTTT,CASSVTQGANQPQHF
TRBV6-1,TRBD1,TRBJ1-5,once,TGTGCCAGCAGTGTTACAGGGGGCGCAGAGCCCCAGCATTTT,CASSVTGGAEPQHF
TRBV6-5,TRBD1,TRBJ1-1,once,TGTGCCAGCAGGATCAGGGGGCGCGGTACTGAAGCTTTCTTT,CASRIRGRGTEAFF
TRBV11-2,TRBD1,TRBJ2-2,-,TGTGCCAGCAGCCCGGGACAGTCTAACACCGGGGAGCTGTTTTTT,CASSPGQSNTGELFF
TRBV19,TRBD1,TRBJ1-2,few,TGTGCCAGCGGACAGGGATCTAACTATGGCTACACCTTC,CASGQGSNYGYTF
TRBV6-1,-,TRBJ2-1,-,TGTGCCAGCAGTGAAAGTCAGGGCCCCCACAATGAGCAGTTCTTC,CASSESQGPHNEQFF
TRBV29-1,TRBD2,TRBJ2-1,-,TGCAGCGTTGAAGAGTCTAGCGGGATGGAGCAGTTCTTC,CSVEESSGMEQFF
TRBV27,TRBD1,TRBJ2-1,-,TGTGCCAGCAGTTCGGGGACAGACTTTTCCTACAATGAGCAGTTCTTC,CASSSGTDFSYNEQFF
TRBV30,-,TRBJ1-5,-,TGTGCCTGGAGTCGCAGGGGAGAACAGCCCCAGCATTTT,CAWSRRGEQPQHF
TRBV9,-,TRBJ2-2,-,TGTGCCAGCAGCGGGTGGGACAACCCCCCCGGGGAGCTGTTTTTT,CASSGWDNPPGELFF
TRBV11-2,TRBD1,TRBJ2-4,-,TGTGCCAGCAGCGCTGACAGGGGGCCAAACATTCAGTACTTC,CASSADRGPNIQYF
TRBV10-3,-,TRBJ1-1,-,TGTGCCATCACCATGAAGAGACAGGAGAACACTGAAGCTTTCTTT,CAITMKRQENTEAFF
TRBV4-1,-,TRBJ1-1,-,TGCGCCAGCAGCCAAGGGACACAAGGGTCCATCGGAGCCTTCAACACTGAAGCTTTCTTT,CASSQGTQGSIGAFNTEAFF
TRBV9,-,TRBJ2-1,-,TGTGCCAGCAGCGCTACAGAGAGCTCCTACAATGAGCAGTTCTTC,CASSATESSYNEQFF
TRBV5-1,TRBD2,TRBJ2-1,-,TGCGCCAGCACCTTAACGACTAGCGGTTACAATGAGCAGTTCTTC,CASTLTTSGYNEQFF
TRBV12-5,-,TRBJ2-2,-,TGTGCTAGTGGTTATGGGGGCGTGGGCACCGGGGAGCTGTTTTTT,CASGYGGVGTGELFF
TRBV7-9,-,TRBJ1-2,-,TGTGCCAGCAGCTCTACAGGGATTTCTGACTATGGCTACACCTTC,CASSSTGISDYGYTF
TRBV5-5,-,TRBJ2-5,-,TGTGCCAGCAGCTTAGCGCCTCAAGAGACCCAGTACTTC,CASSLAPQETQYF
TRBV30,TRBD2,TRBJ2-1,-,TGTGCCTGGAGTGTACGGGCGGGAGCGTGGAATGAGCAGTTCTTC,CAWSVRAGAWNEQFF
TRBV2,-,TRBJ2-4,-,TGTGCCAGCACGACCCCCCGAGGGACCAAAAACATTCAGTACTTC,CASTTPRGTKNIQYF
TRBV5-1,TRBD2,TRBJ2-3,-,TGCGCCAGCAGCTTGCCTAGCGGGGGAACAGATACGCAGTATTTT,CASSLPSGGTDTQYF
TRBV6-1,-,TRBJ1-1,-,TGTGCCAGCAAAGACAGTCTCTGGAACACTGAAGCTTTCTTT,CASKDSLWNTEAFF
TRBV5-4,-,TRBJ1-1,-,TGTGCCAGCAGCTTGACGGGGGGCACTGAAGCTTTCTTT,CASSLTGGTEAFF
TRBV7-9,TRBD2,TRBJ2-2,-,TGTGCCAGCAGCCCTGGGACTAGCGGTCACGGAACCGGGGAGCTGTTTTTT,CASSPGTSGHGTGELFF
TRBV19,-,TRBJ2-2,-,TGTGCCAGTAGTGCCCCCCCGGGCGGGGAGCTGTTTTTT,CASSAPPGGELFF
TRBV25-1,TRBD2,TRBJ2-2,once,TGTGCCAGCAGTGCCCGACTAGCGAACACCCCCGGGGAGCTGTTTTTT,CASSARLANTPGELFF
TRBV6-1,-,TRBJ1-2,-,TGTGCCAGCAGTGAAGCGAGAGGGGGTTACTATGGCTACACCTTC,CASSEARGGYYGYTF
TRBV5-1,TRBD2,TRBJ2-5,-,TGCGCCAGCAGCGGTCTAGCGGGGGGGCCGGATGAGACCCAGTACTTC,CASSGLAGGPDETQYF
TRBV11-2,TRBD2,TRBJ2-5,-,TGTGCCAGCAGCCCGGTCGTTACGGGAGGGCTATCATTTAAAGAGACCCAGTACTTC,CASSPVVTGGLSFKETQYF